What follows are 25 T cell receptor beta chains derived from one specimen sequenced in a study of cytomegalovirus exposure and HLA in healthy donors. The PCR used 60 Vbeta and 13 Jbeta primers. The data were produced by immunoSEQ multiplex PCR, yet TCRdb's version contains in-frame clones alone and is incomplete. The sample lists approximately 81,000 clones; over 65% were seen once. The sequenced sample consisted of PBMCs. These receptors came from a man aged 45 to 65 in good health and CMV-seropositive.

The chain couples TRBV11-3 to TRBJ2-7, with TRBD2 matching over 13 bases. V lost 5 bases, J lost 7 bases, and 11 bases stayed unmatched. CDR3 length: 16 residues. CDR1 is SGHNT, CDR2 YENEEA, per germline. The CDR3 region has the DNA TGTGCCAGCAGCCGAGGACTAGCGGGAGTTCTATTTGAGCAGTACTTC. Residues: CASSRGLAGVLFEQYF.

The chain carries TRBV6-4 and TRBJ2-1; 8 bases agree with TRBD2. V shed 0 bases, J shed 9 bases, and the junction held 7 bases outside the gene matches. Germline V gives CDR1 MRHNA, CDR2 SNTAGT. The CDR3 consists of 15 residues. The CDR3 reads CASSDSLGLGAEQFF. CDR3 coding DNA: TGTGCCAGCAGTGACTCCTTGGGACTAGGGGCTGAGCAGTTCTTC.

This chain uses TRBV5-4 with TRBJ2-2, with D possibly being TRBD1 (6 bases). The CDR3 has 16 amino acids. Trimming cost V 3 bases and J 0 bases, with 12 bases left between them. Germline CDR1 reads SGHNT; CDR2 reads YYREEE (reference sequence). This chain's CDR3 is CASSSETGSNTGELFF. DNA for the CDR3: TGTGCCAGCAGCTCGGAGACAGGATCGAACACCGGGGAGCTGTTTTTT.

The V and J genes are TRBV5-1 and TRBJ2-7, with 9 bases aligning to TRBD2. Per the germline V gene, CDR1 is SGHRS and CDR2 is YFSETQ. This CDR3 has 15 amino acids. Unmatched junction bases numbered 3, after V lost 0 bases and J lost 2 bases. The CDR3 region has the DNA TGCGCCAGCAGCTTGGCTGGGACTAGCCCCTACGAGCAGTACTTC. As protein: CASSLAGTSPYEQYF.

Notes on this clone: The same CDR3 can be traced to other DNA sequences in this sample. The chain links TRBV18 to TRBJ2-3, with 8 positions matching TRBD2. V lost 3 bases and J lost 3; bases outside the gene matches: 2. Germline V gene lookup returns CDR1 KGHSH and CDR2 LQKENI. This CDR3 is 14 amino acids long. The CDR3 region has the DNA TGTGCCAGCTCACCGGCTAGCGGGACAGATACGCAGTATTTT. Translating it yields CASSPASGTDTQYF. The full variable domain, completed using reference TRBV18 and TRBJ2-3, is NAGVMQNPRHLVRRRGQEARLRCSPMKGHSHVYWYRQLPEEGLKFMVYLQKENIIDESGMPKERFSAEFPKEGPSILRIQQVVRGDSAAYFCASSPASGTDTQYFGPGTRLTVL.

This chain connects TRBV14 to TRBJ2-7; 8 bases match TRBD1. The CDR3 covers 16 residues. Germline loops: CDR1 SGHDN, CDR2 FVKESK. J lost 3 bases, V lost 5 bases, and 12 bases had no gene match. CDR3 sequence (DNA): TGTGCCAGCAGCGGAGGTCGGACAGGGTACGTCTACGAGCAGTACTTC. Protein sequence: CASSGGRTGYVYEQYF.

The chain uses TRBV5-1 and TRBJ2-5; TRBD2 might be the D (6 bases). CDR3 length equals 14 residues. Germline V lookup: CDR1 SGHRS, CDR2 YFSETQ. V was clipped by 2 bases and J by 5 bases, with 13 bases between them. The CDR3 DNA sequence: TGCGCCAGCAGCTTTTACTCTGGGGGGGAGACCCAGTACTTC. Its translation is CASSFYSGGETQYF.

The chain recombines TRBV4-1 with TRBJ2-7; 7 bases match TRBD1. With 8 bases clipped from V and 1 base from J, the junction kept 8 bases outside the gene matches. The CDR3 is 14 residues long. In germline, CDR1 is MGHRA, CDR2 YSYEKL. The CDR3 nucleotides read TGCGCCAGCGCGATTGGCAGGGGGTCCTACGAGCAGTACTTC. Protein: CASAIGRGSYEQYF.

This clone was picked up a small number of times. The chain recombines TRBV11-2 with TRBJ2-3; 8 nucleotides agree with TRBD2. The germline V gene has CDR1 SGHAT and CDR2 FQNNGV. The V segment lost 3 bases and the J segment 6 bases; nucleotides outside the gene matches: 5. This CDR3 has 14 residues. The CDR3 nucleotides are TGTGCCAGCAGCTTTGTTGGCGGGGGGGATACGCAGTATTTT. This codes for CASSFVGGGDTQYF.

This chain connects TRBV7-2 to TRBJ2-5; 12 nucleotides align to TRBD2. Losses at the gene ends were 4 bases for V and 4 bases for J; bases not matched to a gene: 7. From germline, CDR1 is SGHTA and CDR2 FQGNSA. There are 16 residues in the CDR3. CDR3 residues: CASSSPRLAGVETQYF. The CDR3 DNA sequence: TGTGCCAGCAGCTCTCCTCGACTAGCGGGAGTAGAGACCCAGTACTTC.

About this clone itself: At one boundary the junction diverges from the germline segment, which might be a read error. J is TRBJ2-4 and V is TRBV4-1; possibly TRBD2 for D (5 bases). Germline V gene lookup returns CDR1 MGHRA and CDR2 YSYEKL. This CDR3 is 12 amino acids long. CDR3 sequence: CASSQVGNSQYF. DNA of the CDR3: TGCGCCAGCAGCCAAGTCGGGAACAGTCAGTACTTC.

V is TRBV10-2 and J is TRBJ1-2; TRBD1 agrees at 8 bases. Trimming removed 0 bases from V and 4 bases from J; junction bases left unmatched: 10. Germline CDR1 WSHSY, CDR2 SAAADI. CDR3 length: 17 amino acids. CDR3: CASSESGGQGRVYGYTF. The DNA for the CDR3 is TGCGCCAGCAGTGAGTCGGGCGGACAGGGCCGAGTCTATGGCTACACCTTC.

V gene TRBV7-7 combines with J gene TRBJ2-3, with 7 bases fitting TRBD2. The length of the CDR3 is 15 residues. The V and J ends lost 1 base and 3 bases, in that order; junction bases with no gene match: 4. Germline CDR1 is SSHAT and CDR2 is FNYEAQ (reference sequence). CDR3 bases: TGTGCCAGCAGCTTAGGCGGGAGTCGGACAGATACGCAGTATTTT. It translates to CASSLGGSRTDTQYF.

The chain combines TRBV11-2 with TRBJ1-4, with a possible D match to TRBD1 (6 bases). Deletions cut 5 bases from V and 4 bases from J, with 17 bases between. Germline V gene sequence: CDR1 SGHAT, CDR2 FQNNGV. The CDR3 length is 16 residues. The CDR3 nucleotides read TGTGCCAGCAGCCCCGAGGCGACAGGTTATAATGAAAAACTGTTTTTT. It translates to CASSPEATGYNEKLFF.

V usage is TRBV19 and J usage is TRBJ1-2, with D possibly TRBD1 on 6 matching bases. The CDR3 has 15 amino acids. Germline CDR1 is LNHDA and CDR2 is SQIVND (reference sequence). Trimming left V 5 bases short and J 8 bases short, with 21 bases between. CDR3 protein: CASSANRDTPRGYTF. The CDR3 nucleotides read TGTGCCAGTAGTGCCAATCGGGACACCCCGCGAGGCTACACCTTC.

The V gene is TRBV19, the J gene TRBJ2-1; D is unresolved. Germline V lookup: CDR1 LNHDA, CDR2 SQIVND (reference sequence). Trimming removed 1 base from V and 6 bases from J, with 4 bases in between. The CDR3 consists of 12 residues. In DNA, the CDR3 is TGTGCCAGTAGTATAGGTCTCAATGAGCAGTTCTTC. Its protein product is CASSIGLNEQFF.

For this clone: Germline and junction disagree at one end, which may indicate a read error. The chain is built from TRBV7-9 and TRBJ1-2; a possible D gene is TRBD1 (5 bases). The CDR3 runs to 13 residues. Per germline, CDR1 SEHNR and CDR2 FQNEAQ (reference sequence). The chain's CDR3 is CSSSPPGIRGYTF. The CDR3 nucleotides are TGTTCCAGCAGCCCCCCAGGGATTCGTGGCTACACCTTC.

V and J are TRBV7-6 and TRBJ1-5; weak D call: TRBD1 (5 bases). V dropped 2 bases and J dropped 4 bases, with 12 bases sitting between them. This CDR3 has 15 residues. The V gene's germline CDR1 is SGHVS and CDR2 FNYEAQ. Here the CDR3 reads CASSLSTGRNQPQHF. As DNA, the CDR3 is TGTGCCAGCAGCTTAAGTACAGGACGGAATCAGCCCCAGCATTTT.

This rearrangement joins TRBV7-2 to TRBJ2-2; 9 nucleotides match TRBD2. From germline, CDR1 is SGHTA and CDR2 FQGNSA. V trimming: 6 bases; J trimming: 4 bases; junction bases outside the gene matches: 9. This CDR3 has 16 residues. CDR3 coding DNA: TGTGCCAGCAGTCTAACCCCTAGCGGGACCACCGGGGAGCTGTTTTTT. As protein: CASSLTPSGTTGELFF.

The chain joins TRBV10-3 to TRBJ2-2, with D possibly being TRBD2 (5 bases). Per the germline V gene, CDR1 is ENHRY and CDR2 is SYGVKD. V was shortened by 5 bases and J by 8 bases, with 12 bases between the two germline ends. This CDR3 contains 13 residues. The CDR3 bases are TGTGCCATCAGTACCGGGGAAACAGGGGAGCTGTTTTTT. Residues: CAISTGETGELFF.

The chain carries TRBV11-3 and TRBJ2-1; no reliable D call. Per germline, CDR1 SGHNT and CDR2 YENEEA. Trimming took off 1 base at V and 6 bases at J, with 13 bases between the two ends. The CDR3 sequence is 15 residues long. The CDR3 DNA reads as TGTGCCAGCAGCTTAGTATGGGCGTTGGGCAATGAGCAGTTCTTC. This gives the protein CASSLVWALGNEQFF.

As for this clone: This same CDR3 is encoded by further DNA sequences in the sample. The gene calls are TRBV19 and TRBJ2-7; the match to TRBD2 covers 8 bases. CDR1 and CDR2 (germline): LNHDA, SQIVND (reference sequence). The CDR3 contains 14 residues. J was trimmed by 0 bases and V by 3 bases; bases with no gene match: 1. CDR3 region: CASSISGSSYEQYF. The DNA of the CDR3 is TGTGCCAGTAGTATCAGCGGGAGCTCCTACGAGCAGTACTTC.

As DNA, the CDR3 is TGTGCCTGGAGTGTGAGCGGGAGAGGCGAGACCCAGTACTTC. Translating gives CAWSVSGRGETQYF. V usage is TRBV30 and J usage is TRBJ2-5; 8 bases line up with TRBD2. CDR3 length: 14 amino acids. J was trimmed by 5 bases and V by 0 bases; bases with no gene match: 5. Germline values: CDR1 GTSNPN, CDR2 SVGIG (reference sequence).

The rearrangement uses TRBV18 and TRBJ2-2; tentatively, D is TRBD2 (5 bases). V gave up 6 bases and J gave up 4 bases, with 15 bases separating them. The length of the CDR3 is 15 residues. Germline V gene sequence: CDR1 KGHSH, CDR2 LQKENI. The CDR3 loop reads CASSTRRIGTGELFF. The CDR3 DNA reads TGTGCCAGCTCCACTAGGAGGATAGGCACCGGGGAGCTGTTTTTT.

The chain combines TRBV2 with TRBJ2-4; TRBD1 agrees at 11 bases. Per the germline V gene, CDR1 is SNHLY and CDR2 is FYNNEI. The CDR3 is 18 residues long. V gave up 9 bases and J gave up 0 bases; unmatched junction bases: 13. The CDR3 is CASYEGQGEAIAKNIQYF. The CDR3 DNA sequence: TGTGCCAGTTATGAGGGACAGGGGGAGGCTATAGCCAAAAACATTCAGTACTTC.